A selection of T cell receptor beta chains follows, all from one sample in a study of blood T cell repertoires in COVID-19. Repertoires were generated with immunoSEQ multiplex PCR, while TCRdb's copy carries only in-frame clones and drops some. Counted here are approximately 100,000 clones, approximately 80% occurring once; the ten biggest clones make up approximately 7.9%. Sequencing input: peripheral blood. Every receptor here comes from an elderly woman with active or convalescent COVID-19. Each CDR3 is given with its conserved first and last residue. Each record gives: clone size, D gene, V gene, J gene, CDR3 protein, CDR3 DNA. A D gene is named only where the DNA matches it firmly. Only part of the rows carry a size: once, few, many, or a class if the clone is expanded.

abundance: .; d_gene: .; v_gene: TRBV10-3; j_gene: TRBJ1-1; CDR3aa: CAIRSQGRGRNTEAFF; CDR3nt: TGTGCCATCAGATCACAGGGTAGAGGCCGGAACACTGAAGCTTTCTTT
abundance: .; d_gene: .; v_gene: TRBV29-1; j_gene: TRBJ1-2; CDR3aa: CSATGNSNYGYTF; CDR3nt: TGCAGCGCCACAGGGAACTCTAACTATGGCTACACCTTC
abundance: .; d_gene: .; v_gene: TRBV12-3/TRBV12-4; j_gene: TRBJ2-7; CDR3aa: CASSLVYEQYF; CDR3nt: TGTGCCAGCAGCCTAGTCTACGAGCAGTACTTC
abundance: .; d_gene: TRBD1; v_gene: TRBV24-1; j_gene: TRBJ2-2; CDR3aa: CATSDSGTGVFGELFF; CDR3nt: TGTGCCACCAGTGATTCCGGGACAGGGGTTTTCGGGGAGCTGTTTTTT
abundance: .; d_gene: TRBD1; v_gene: TRBV10-3; j_gene: TRBJ1-3; CDR3aa: CAIRITRTGVSGNTIYF; CDR3nt: TGTGCCATCAGAATCACCAGGACAGGCGTCTCTGGAAACACCATATATTTT
abundance: many; d_gene: .; v_gene: TRBV2; j_gene: TRBJ1-5; CDR3aa: CASNPRGNQPQHF; CDR3nt: TGTGCCAGCAATCCCAGGGGCAATCAGCCCCAGCATTTT
abundance: .; d_gene: TRBD1; v_gene: TRBV19; j_gene: TRBJ2-7; CDR3aa: CASSIGRDRAYEQYF; CDR3nt: TGTGCCAGTAGTATAGGACGGGACAGGGCCTACGAGCAGTACTTC
abundance: .; d_gene: TRBD1; v_gene: TRBV12-3/TRBV12-4; j_gene: TRBJ2-3; CDR3aa: CASRYGQADTQYF; CDR3nt: TGTGCCAGCAGGTACGGACAGGCAGATACGCAGTATTTT
abundance: once; d_gene: TRBD2; v_gene: TRBV7-9; j_gene: TRBJ2-1; CDR3aa: CASSSGAGYEQFF; CDR3nt: TGTGCCAGCAGCTCCGGAGCGGGGTATGAGCAGTTCTTC
abundance: .; d_gene: .; v_gene: TRBV7-2; j_gene: TRBJ1-6; CDR3aa: CASSLARDYNSPLHF; CDR3nt: TGTGCCAGCAGCTTGGCCAGGGATTATAATTCACCCCTCCACTTT
abundance: .; d_gene: .; v_gene: TRBV27; j_gene: TRBJ2-5; CDR3aa: CASSLRRRETQYF; CDR3nt: TGTGCCAGCAGTTTAAGGCGGCGGGAGACCCAGTACTTC
abundance: .; d_gene: TRBD1; v_gene: TRBV7-9; j_gene: TRBJ1-2; CDR3aa: CASSQGQGDGYTF; CDR3nt: TGTGCCAGCAGCCAGGGACAGGGTGATGGCTACACCTTC
abundance: .; d_gene: .; v_gene: TRBV7-9; j_gene: TRBJ1-5; CDR3aa: CASSPQSNQPQHF; CDR3nt: TGTGCCAGCAGCCCCCAGAGCAATCAGCCCCAGCATTTT
abundance: .; d_gene: TRBD1; v_gene: TRBV6-1; j_gene: TRBJ2-7; CDR3aa: CASSEMTGRFYEQYF; CDR3nt: TGTGCCAGCAGTGAAATGACAGGGCGGTTCTACGAGCAGTACTTC
abundance: .; d_gene: TRBD1; v_gene: TRBV4-1; j_gene: TRBJ1-5; CDR3aa: CASRGTVSQPQHF; CDR3nt: TGCGCCAGCCGCGGGACAGTAAGTCAGCCCCAGCATTTT
abundance: .; d_gene: .; v_gene: TRBV10-3; j_gene: TRBJ1-2; CDR3aa: CATRRETRTNYGYTF; CDR3nt: TGTGCCACCCGGAGGGAGACCAGGACTAACTATGGCTACACCTTC
abundance: .; d_gene: .; v_gene: TRBV2; j_gene: TRBJ2-7; CDR3aa: CASSVEGWASEQYF; CDR3nt: TGTGCCAGCAGTGTCGAGGGATGGGCCTCCGAGCAGTACTTC
abundance: .; d_gene: .; v_gene: TRBV7-2; j_gene: TRBJ1-2; CDR3aa: CASSFRRLGGYTF; CDR3nt: TGTGCCAGCAGCTTTAGGAGGCTGGGTGGCTACACCTTC
abundance: few; d_gene: TRBD2; v_gene: TRBV7-9; j_gene: TRBJ2-3; CDR3aa: CASSLVAGFLSPDTQYF; CDR3nt: TGTGCCAGCAGCTTAGTAGCGGGTTTTCTGTCCCCAGATACGCAGTATTTT
abundance: .; d_gene: .; v_gene: TRBV6-5; j_gene: TRBJ2-7; CDR3aa: CASSYGAPYEQYF; CDR3nt: TGTGCCAGCAGTTACGGGGCCCCCTACGAGCAGTACTTC
abundance: .; d_gene: .; v_gene: TRBV2; j_gene: TRBJ1-4; CDR3aa: CASSDVTANEKLFF; CDR3nt: TGTGCCAGCAGTGACGTGACAGCTAATGAAAAACTGTTTTTT
abundance: .; d_gene: .; v_gene: TRBV9; j_gene: TRBJ2-7; CDR3aa: CASSQDPTSYEQYF; CDR3nt: TGTGCCAGCAGCCAAGACCCGACTAGTTACGAGCAGTACTTC
abundance: .; d_gene: TRBD2; v_gene: TRBV7-9; j_gene: TRBJ2-1; CDR3aa: CASSQGGTSGRKIWQFF; CDR3nt: TGTGCCAGCAGCCAAGGAGGGACTAGCGGGAGAAAAATTTGGCAGTTCTTC